These 24 T cell receptor beta chains share one sample of origin, sequenced in a study of cytotoxic CD8 clonotypes in ibrutinib-treated CLL. Only in-frame clones appear in the TCRdb table, and some are missing; sequencing was by immunoSEQ multiplex PCR. The sample has about 120,000 clones, under 70% seen once. The sequencing used PBMCs, collected after 24 months of ibrutinib treatment. The receptors stem from a human donor with chronic lymphocytic leukemia.

This chain uses TRBV7-3 with TRBJ2-2; 10 bases are shared with TRBD1. Trimming at V came to 5 bases and at J to 6 bases, leaving 6 bases not matched to a gene. This CDR3 comprises 15 residues. Germline values: CDR1 SGHTA, CDR2 FQGTGA. The CDR3 is CASSQRDRGSGELFF. CDR3 DNA sequence: TGTGCCAGCAGCCAGAGGGACAGGGGATCCGGGGAGCTGTTTTTT.

The chain couples TRBV7-8 to TRBJ1-2; D is undetermined. The V end lost 2 bases, the J end lost 13 bases, and 17 bases lay between the germline ends. The CDR3 is 13 amino acids. Per germline, CDR1 SGHVS and CDR2 FQNEAQ. CDR3 amino acids: CASSLSEGLGGTF. The CDR3 coding sequence is TGTGCCAGCAGCTTAAGCGAAGGGCTGGGTGGCACCTTC.

The chain recombines TRBV10-3 with TRBJ1-5; 7 bases align to TRBD1. This CDR3 comprises 16 residues. Trimming cost V 0 bases and J 6 bases; bases outside gene matches: 8. Germline V lookup: CDR1 ENHRY, CDR2 SYGVKD. CDR3 DNA sequence: TGTGCCATCAGTGAGTCTCGGGACAGACGGGGTCAGCCCCAGCATTTT. Encoded protein: CAISESRDRRGQPQHF.

The chain has TRBV9 and TRBJ2-7; D is undetermined. Per germline, CDR1 SGDLS and CDR2 YYNGEE. This CDR3 has 18 residues. Between the trimmed V and J ends, which lost 4 bases and 5 bases, there was a span of 28 bases. The CDR3 loop is CASSPVPLTPTPFNEQYF. The CDR3 nucleotides are TGTGCCAGCAGCCCAGTTCCTTTGACTCCTACCCCATTCAACGAGCAGTACTTC.

This chain connects TRBV6-1 to TRBJ2-7; D gene unclear. The V end lost 2 bases, the J end lost 0 bases, and 8 bases lay between the germline ends. CDR3 length: 14 amino acids. CDR1 is MNHNS and CDR2 is SASEGT in the germline V gene. CDR3 nucleotides: TGTGCCAGCAGTGAACGTCCTAGCTCCTACGAGCAGTACTTC. This gives the protein CASSERPSSYEQYF.

The genes are TRBV7-2 and TRBJ2-3, with D perhaps matching TRBD1 or TRBD2 (5 bases each). Per the germline V gene, CDR1 is SGHTA and CDR2 is FQGNSA. CDR3 size: 12 residues. The V and J ends lost 5 bases and 5 bases respectively, with 8 bases between them. The CDR3 nucleotides are TGTGCCAGCAGCCGGGGCCTAGATACGCAGTATTTT. The encoded protein is CASSRGLDTQYF. The full variable domain, its missing parts supplied by reference TRBV7-2 and TRBJ2-3, is GAGVSQSPSNKVTEKGKDVELRCDPISGHTALYWYRQSLGQGLEFLIYFQGNSAPDKSGLPSDRFSAERTGGSVSTLTIQRTQQEDSAVYLCASSRGLDTQYFGPGTRLTVL.

This clone was recorded a few times. The CDR3 DNA reads TGCGCCAGCAGCTTGGATCCGGGGACTAATGAAAAACTGTTTTTT. As protein: CASSLDPGTNEKLFF. This chain joins TRBV5-1 and TRBJ1-4; D gene uncertain. Germline V CDR1 and CDR2: SGHRS, YFSETQ. V was shortened by 0 bases and J by 2 bases, with 8 bases between the two germline ends. This CDR3 spans 15 amino acids.

The gene calls are TRBV27 and TRBJ2-3; D is uncertain. V lost 2 bases and J lost 3, with 6 bases in between. The CDR3 totals 13 residues. Germline assignment: CDR1 MNHEY and CDR2 SMNVEV (reference sequence). The CDR3 DNA is TGTGCCAGCAGTTTAGTGGTTACAGATACGCAGTATTTT. Translation gives CASSLVVTDTQYF.

The chain combines TRBV5-1 with TRBJ2-3, with D tentatively TRBD1 (6 bases). This CDR3 contains 15 residues. Trimming removed 1 base from V and 5 bases from J, with 14 bases in between. Germline CDR1 is SGHRS and CDR2 is YFSETQ. CDR3 nucleotides: TGCGCCAGCAGCTTGAGGTCAGGGGATAAAGATACGCAGTATTTT. Protein sequence: CASSLRSGDKDTQYF.

This chain uses TRBV5-5 with TRBJ2-7, with TRBD1 matching 9 bases. With V trimmed by 5 bases and J by 2 bases, 2 bases remained unmatched. This CDR3 is built from 13 residues. Looked up from germline, CDR1 is SGHKS and CDR2 is YYEKEE (reference sequence). The CDR3 protein is CASSRQGAYEQYF. The CDR3 nucleotides are TGTGCCAGCAGTAGACAGGGGGCCTACGAGCAGTACTTC.

This clone has a handful of counts. This chain joins TRBV6-5 and TRBJ1-6; no reliable D call. The CDR3 runs 12 residues. The V end lost 8 bases, the J end lost 10 bases, and 12 bases lay between the germline ends. The germline V gene has CDR1 MNHEY and CDR2 SVGAGI. Here the CDR3 reads CASSTTGSPLHF. For the CDR3, the DNA is TGTGCCAGCTCTACGACCGGATCACCCCTCCACTTT.

The chain carries TRBV5-1 and TRBJ2-3, with 9 bases aligning to TRBD2. CDR1 is SGHRS and CDR2 is YFSETQ in the germline V gene. Trimming removed 1 base from V and 15 bases from J; junction bases left unmatched: 15. The length of the CDR3 is 15 residues. CDR3 sequence reads: CASSLSPSAGGLGYF. The CDR3 DNA reads TGCGCCAGCAGCTTGTCTCCCTCTGCGGGGGGGCTTGGATATTTT.

The chain uses TRBV7-9 and TRBJ2-5; no firm D call. CDR1 SEHNR and CDR2 FQNEAQ come from the germline V gene (reference sequence). The V end lost 5 bases, the J end lost 6 bases, and 10 bases lay between the germline ends. This CDR3 region has 12 residues. The CDR3 sequence: CASSHPGKTQYF. The CDR3 DNA reads as TGTGCCAGCAGCCACCCGGGCAAGACCCAGTACTTC.

This clone appeared a few times. V and J are TRBV6-1 and TRBJ1-6; D is uncertain. The CDR3 is 15 residues long. The germline V gene has CDR1 MNHNS and CDR2 SASEGT. The ends were cut back, 4 bases at V and 3 bases at J, with 10 bases in the middle. For the CDR3, the DNA is TGTGCCAGCAGTGCGAAGGACGGCTATAATTCACCCCTCCACTTT. It yields the protein CASSAKDGYNSPLHF.

CDR3 protein: CSVDGGGTDTQYF. CDR3 DNA sequence: TGCAGCGTTGACGGCGGGGGCACAGATACGCAGTATTTT. This rearrangement joins TRBV29-1 to TRBJ2-3; maybe TRBD2 (6 bases). From germline, CDR1 is SQVTM and CDR2 ANQGSEA. Trimming cost V 3 bases and J 1 base, with 8 bases left between them. The CDR3 loop spans 13 amino acids.

This clone was detected only a few times. This chain links TRBV11-3 with TRBJ1-1; a possible D gene is TRBD1 (6 bases). Germline assignment: CDR1 SGHNT and CDR2 YENEEA. The CDR3 is 14 amino acids. The germline V and J ends were trimmed by 5 bases and 5 bases, with 15 bases remaining between them. The CDR3, as DNA: TGTGCCAGCAGCGGTTTGGTGGGACATACTGAAGCTTTCTTT. Its protein is CASSGLVGHTEAFF.

This chain uses TRBV7-2 with TRBJ1-5; D is perhaps TRBD1 (6 bases). The CDR3 length is 15 residues. V dropped 5 bases and J dropped 0 bases, with 11 bases sitting between them. Germline V lookup: CDR1 SGHTA, CDR2 FQGNSA. The chain's CDR3 is CASSPGANSNQPQHF. In DNA form, the CDR3 reads TGTGCCAGCAGCCCGGGGGCGAATAGCAATCAGCCCCAGCATTTT. Looking up the rest from reference TRBV7-2 and TRBJ1-5 gives the full variable domain: GAGVSQSPSNKVTEKGKDVELRCDPISGHTALYWYRQSLGQGLEFLIYFQGNSAPDKSGLPSDRFSAERTGGSVSTLTIQRTQQEDSAVYLCASSPGANSNQPQHFGDGTRLSIL.

The gene calls are TRBV6-1 and TRBJ1-3, with D possibly being TRBD1 (6 bases). Trimming took off 0 bases at V and 5 bases at J, with 14 bases between the two ends. This CDR3 is built from 16 residues. Germline V lookup: CDR1 MNHNS, CDR2 SASEGT. The CDR3 is CASSEAMAGVRNTIYF. CDR3 DNA: TGTGCCAGCAGTGAAGCGATGGCAGGGGTCAGAAACACCATATATTTT.

The chain links TRBV5-1 to TRBJ2-3, with TRBD2 matching 11 bases. The CDR3 spans 18 residues. CDR1 and CDR2 (germline): SGHRS, YFSETQ. V shed 0 bases, J shed 2 bases, and the junction held 8 bases outside the gene matches. Here the CDR3 DNA reads TGCGCCAGCAGCTTGGCCAGATCTAGCGGGGGGATCACAGATACGCAGTATTTT. This sequence encodes CASSLARSSGGITDTQYF. Drawing the rest from reference TRBV5-1 and TRBJ2-3, the complete variable domain is KAGVTQTPRYLIKTRGQQVTLSCSPISGHRSVSWYQQTPGQGLQFLFEYFSETQRNKGNFPGRFSGRQFSNSRSEMNVSTLELGDSALYLCASSLARSSGGITDTQYFGPGTRLTVL.

The chain links TRBV27 to TRBJ1-2; D is perhaps TRBD1 (6 bases). Between the trimmed V and J ends, which lost 3 bases and 4 bases, there was a span of 15 bases. This CDR3 has 15 residues. Germline V gives CDR1 MNHEY, CDR2 SMNVEV (reference sequence). CDR3 protein: CASSFTSNRAYGYTF. The CDR3 region has the DNA TGTGCCAGCAGTTTTACCTCGAACAGGGCCTATGGCTACACCTTC.

The chain carries TRBV5-4 and TRBJ2-7; D is perhaps TRBD1 (7 bases). V dropped 4 bases and J dropped 7 bases, with 15 bases sitting between them. This CDR3 spans 13 amino acids. Looked up from germline, CDR1 is SGHNT and CDR2 is YYREEE (reference sequence). For the CDR3, the DNA is TGTGCCAGCAGCCCTGCTGCGGGACAGGAGCAGTACTTC. This encodes CASSPAAGQEQYF.

The V gene is TRBV11-2, the J gene TRBJ1-5; D might be TRBD1 (5 bases). CDR3 length: 16 residues. Germline CDR1 is SGHAT and CDR2 is FQNNGV. Between the trimmed V and J ends, which lost 2 bases and 2 bases, there was a span of 13 bases. The DNA of the CDR3 is TGTGCCAGCAGCTTATTCAGGGCCCGAGGCAATCAGCCCCAGCATTTT. Translated: CASSLFRARGNQPQHF.

The chain links TRBV6-6 to TRBJ2-5; D might be TRBD2 (7 bases). Germline V gene sequence: CDR1 MNHNY, CDR2 SVGAGI (reference sequence). The CDR3 covers 16 residues. V was shortened by 5 bases and J by 2 bases, with 18 bases between the two germline ends. The CDR3 sequence: CASSTASGGRQETQYF. The CDR3 coding sequence is TGTGCCAGCAGTACGGCGTCGGGGGGCCGGCAAGAGACCCAGTACTTC.

There are many counts of this clone. This chain links TRBV6-1 with TRBJ2-2, with 9 bases lining up with TRBD2. Germline values: CDR1 MNHNS, CDR2 SASEGT. The CDR3 contains 15 residues. V trimming: 0 bases; J trimming: 5 bases; junction bases outside the gene matches: 1. CDR3 sequence reads: CASSEASGGTGELFF. CDR3 nucleotide sequence: TGTGCCAGCAGTGAAGCTAGCGGGGGTACCGGGGAGCTGTTTTTT.